These 25 T cell receptor beta chains were all obtained from the same sample, sequenced in a study of Tregs in tolerant kidney transplant recipients. Mixed chimerism was transient after nonmyeloablative marrow transplants from related graft donors. The data were produced by immunoSEQ multiplex PCR, yet TCRdb's version contains in-frame clones alone and is incomplete. Its listing shows about 5,300 clones. The sample consisted of CD4+ T cells from blood (PBMCs), taken roughly 14 months after the transplant. These receptors were collected from a human patient who received a combined kidney and bone marrow transplant. Some T cells may arise from the graft donor.

Details on this clone: The CDR3 end falls 3 residues outside the read, so it is completed with the germline J gene. The genes are TRBV5-1 and TRBJ2-7; tentatively, D is TRBD1 (7 bases). Trimming removed 1 base at V and 4 bases at J, with 15 bases between. The germline gives CDR1 SGHRS, CDR2 YFSETQ. The CDR3 is 15 residues long. This CDR3 reads CASSLRAQGGYEQYF. CDR3 DNA, as far as it was read: TGCGCCAGCAGCTTGAGAGCCCAGGGGGGTTACGAG. Supplemented by reference TRBV5-1 and TRBJ2-7, the full variable domain reads KAGVTQTPRYLIKTRGQQVTLSCSPISGHRSVSWYQQTPGQGLQFLFEYFSETQRNKGNFPGRFSGRQFSNSRSEMNVSTLELGDSALYLCASSLRAQGGYEQYFGPGTRLTVT.

On this clone: Read data end 3 residues before the CDR3 end; the end is taken from the germline J gene. This rearrangement joins TRBV20-1 to TRBJ2-7; tentative D call: TRBD1 (6 bases). The CDR3 extends over 11 amino acids. Between the trimmed V and J ends, which lost 5 bases and 5 bases, there was a span of 10 bases. The germline gives CDR1 DFQATT, CDR2 SNEGSKA (reference sequence). CDR3 bases read: TGCAGTGCTTATGAGGGGGACGAG. Translating it yields CSAYEGDE. In full, the CDR3 is CSAYEGDEQYF.

Remarks on this clone: The CDR3 extends 3 residues past the end of the read, so its final part is completed from the germline J gene. The chain links TRBV19 to TRBJ2-3, with 10 bases aligning to TRBD2. The CDR3 extends over 15 amino acids. V lost 5 bases, J lost 6 bases, and 8 bases stayed unmatched. From germline, CDR1 is LNHDA and CDR2 SQIVND (reference sequence). CDR3 region: CASSDLAGAMDTQYF. Incomplete CDR3 DNA: TGTGCCAGTAGTGACCTAGCGGGGGCTATGGATACG.

Of note for this clone: Read data end 3 residues before the CDR3 end; the end is taken from the germline J gene. The chain has TRBV6-7 and TRBJ1-1; D call uncertain. TRBV6-7 is labeled an ORF, and its function is uncertain. Trimming shortened V by 0 bases and J by 3 bases, and 11 bases separated the two germline ends. CDR3 length: 15 amino acids. The CDR3 sequence is CASSYSSQEDTEAFF. CDR3 DNA (partial): TGTGCCAGCAGTTACTCGAGTCAGGAGGACACTGAA.

As regards this clone: The CDR3 end falls 3 residues outside the read, so it is completed with the germline J gene. V gene TRBV7-6 combines with J gene TRBJ2-7, with 8 bases identical to TRBD1. The CDR3 has 13 amino acids. V lost 4 bases to trimming and J lost 5 bases; unmatched junction nucleotides: 4. Germline V gene sequence: CDR1 SGHVS, CDR2 FNYEAQ. CDR3 bases read: TGTGCCAGCAGCTGGGGACAGGACGACGAG. Its protein product is CASSWGQDDE. The entire CDR3 protein is CASSWGQDDEQYF.

A remark on this clone: The read ends 3 residues shy of where the CDR3 ends; the end is completed using the germline J gene. This chain connects TRBV5-1 to TRBJ2-7; D is possibly TRBD1 (6 bases). CDR1 and CDR2 (germline): SGHRS, YFSETQ. V lost 0 bases and J 4 bases, leaving 11 bases between the germline ends. The CDR3 covers 14 residues. The sequenced part of the CDR3 DNA is TGCGCCAGCAGCTTGGAGCGGACAGCTTACGAG. Translating it yields CASSLERTAYE. The whole CDR3 protein reads CASSLERTAYEQYF.

Comment on this clone: The read ends 3 residues before the CDR3 terminus; that terminus is restored from the germline J gene. The chain links TRBV20-1 to TRBJ2-1; 7 bases align to TRBD2. Per the germline V gene, CDR1 is DFQATT and CDR2 is SNEGSKA (reference sequence). This CDR3 has 14 residues. Germline trimming cut 6 bases from V and 3 bases from J; bases unmatched to any gene: 8. The covered CDR3 bases are TGCAGTGCCAGGGAGGGAACAGTCTACAATGAG. Protein sequence: CSAREGTVYNE. The full-length CDR3 reads as CSAREGTVYNEQFF.

To note about this clone: Read sequence stops 3 residues before the CDR3 end, and the germline J gene provides the missing end. The genes are TRBV5-1 and TRBJ1-2; the match to TRBD1 covers 7 bases. Germline V gene lookup returns CDR1 SGHRS and CDR2 YFSETQ. CDR3 length: 15 amino acids. V was pared by 4 bases and J by 3 bases, with 9 bases of the junction left unmatched. The covered CDR3 bases are TGCGCCAGCAGCGCACAGGGGAGCCAGGACTATGGC. Encoded protein: CASSAQGSQDYG. The full-length CDR3 reads as CASSAQGSQDYGYTF.

Remarks on this clone: With the read ending 3 residues before the CDR3 end, the germline J gene is used to fill in that end. The V and J genes are TRBV6-2 or TRBV6-3 and TRBJ2-7; possibly TRBD1 for D (5 bases). Trimming took off 5 bases at V and 2 bases at J, with 13 bases between the two ends. The germline V gene encodes CDR1 MNHEY and CDR2 SVGEGT. The CDR3 covers 14 residues. The DNA read from the CDR3 is TGTGCCAGCAGTAGGACACCAGGACCCTACGAG. Translating gives CASSRTPGPYE. The whole CDR3 protein is CASSRTPGPYEQYF.

This clone is medium-sized by frequency. The read halts 3 residues ahead of the CDR3 end, with the missing end drawn from the germline J gene. The chain employs TRBV30 and TRBJ1-2; D is possibly TRBD1 (6 bases). Germline lookup yields CDR1 GTSNPN and CDR2 SVGIG (reference sequence). The CDR3 has 13 amino acids. Partial CDR3 DNA: TGTGCCTGGAGTTTTACAGGGAGGAGGGGC. Translation gives CAWSFTGRRG. The complete CDR3 protein is CAWSFTGRRGYTF.

About this clone: The missing CDR3 end, 3 residues past where the read stops, is filled in from the germline J gene. This rearrangement joins TRBV5-1 to TRBJ2-3; 7 bases match TRBD2. The CDR3 totals 15 residues. Germline V CDR1 and CDR2: SGHRS, YFSETQ. Trimming took 0 bases from V and 5 from J; bases not matched to a gene: 6. CDR3 DNA (partial): TGCGCCAGCAGCTTGGTGGGGGGGAAGGGAGATACG. Amino acid sequence: CASSLVGGKGDT. The whole CDR3 region reads CASSLVGGKGDTQYF.

About this clone itself: The read gets to within 3 residues of the CDR3 end, and the germline J gene fills in the rest. The gene calls are TRBV6-1 and TRBJ2-7; D is uncertain. The CDR3 loop spans 13 amino acids. V shed 1 base and J shed 6 bases, with 10 bases lying between them. From germline, CDR1 is MNHNS and CDR2 SASEGT. The CDR3 loop is CASSEVELFEQYF. The CDR3 bases that were read are TGTGCCAGCAGTGAAGTCGAGCTCTTCGAG.

CDR3 region: CASSPTVKAPPYEQYF. The DNA read from the CDR3 is TGTGCCAGCAGTCCGACAGTGAAGGCCCCCCCCTACGAG. The V gene is TRBV27, the J gene TRBJ2-7, with a weak D call TRBD1 (5 bases). The CDR3 goes on 3 residues after the read ends, and that part is filled in from the germline J gene. The V end lost 5 bases, the J end lost 2 bases, and 19 bases lay between the germline ends. This CDR3 spans 16 amino acids. Germline loops: CDR1 MNHEY, CDR2 SMNVEV (reference sequence).

A note on this clone: Read sequence stops 3 residues before the CDR3 end, and the germline J gene provides the missing end. The chain recombines TRBV29-1 with TRBJ1-1; D is possibly TRBD1 (6 bases). The length of the CDR3 is 14 residues. Germline CDR1 SQVTM, CDR2 ANQGSEA. V lost 6 bases and J lost 0, with 14 bases in between. The CDR3 is CSVGDKRVNTEAFF. The sequenced part of the CDR3 DNA is TGCAGCGTGGGGGACAAGAGAGTGAACACTGAA.

Incomplete CDR3 DNA: TGTGCCAGCAGCCCCGGGGCCGGGGAG. Translation gives CASSPGAGE. The whole CDR3 sequence reads CASSPGAGELFF. This rearrangement joins TRBV11-3 to TRBJ2-2, with D possibly matching TRBD2 (5 bases). With the read ending 3 residues before the CDR3 end, the germline J gene is used to fill in that end. The CDR3 covers 12 residues. Per germline, CDR1 SGHNT and CDR2 YENEEA. V gave up 5 bases and J gave up 6 bases, with 7 bases separating them.

This clone registers medium-sized by frequency. The missing CDR3 end, 3 residues past where the read stops, is filled in from the germline J gene. V is TRBV20-1 and J is TRBJ2-6, with D uncertain. V lost 0 bases and J lost 0, with 3 bases in between. This CDR3 is 14 amino acids long. CDR1 DFQATT and CDR2 SNEGSKA come from the germline V gene (reference sequence). CDR3 loop: CSARDRSGANVLTF. CDR3 DNA, as far as it was read: TGCAGTGCTAGAGACCGCTCTGGGGCCAACGTC.

Turning to this clone: The sequenced fragment ends 3 residues before the CDR3 boundary, so the rest is inferred from the germline J gene. This rearrangement joins TRBV6-2 or TRBV6-3 to TRBJ1-5; 7 bases are a match to TRBD1. Trimming took 6 bases from V and 9 from J; bases not matched to a gene: 8. This CDR3 spans 13 amino acids. Germline CDR1 and CDR2: MNHEY and SVGEGT. The CDR3 region is CASSGQAGLPQHF. Partial CDR3 DNA: TGTGCCAGCAGCGGACAGGCTGGGTTGCCC.

For this clone: The read stops 3 residues short of the end of the CDR3; the missing end is completed from the germline J gene. The chain is built from TRBV14 and TRBJ1-4, with 9 bases matching TRBD1. Germline V gives CDR1 SGHDN, CDR2 FVKESK. The CDR3 is made up of 17 amino acids. After removal of 4 bases from V and 7 bases from J, the junction contained 13 bases not matched to a gene. The sequenced part of the CDR3 DNA is TGTGCCAGCAGCCGGATAAAAATACAGGGGGCATTTGAAAAA. Protein sequence: CASSRIKIQGAFEK. The full CDR3 protein reads CASSRIKIQGAFEKLFF.

A note on this clone: The sequenced fragment ends 3 residues before the CDR3 boundary, so the rest is inferred from the germline J gene. This chain links TRBV12-3 or TRBV12-4 with TRBJ1-1, with 7 bases matching TRBD1. J was trimmed by 0 bases and V by 6 bases; bases with no gene match: 1. The CDR3 is made up of 13 amino acids. Incomplete CDR3 DNA: TGTGCCAGCAGGACAGGGATGAACACTGAA. Encoded protein: CASRTGMNTE. The CDR3 reads in full as CASRTGMNTEAFF.

Comments on this clone: The read comes to an end 3 residues before the CDR3 does, leaving the germline J gene to fill in the end. The chain links TRBV6-2 or TRBV6-3 to TRBJ2-1, with D perhaps matching TRBD2 (6 bases). V was cut by 7 bases and J by 6 bases, with 10 bases left in between. In germline, CDR1 is MNHEY, CDR2 SVGEGT. The CDR3 spans 12 residues. CDR3 loop: CASKATSNEQFF. CDR3 DNA (partial): TGTGCCAGCAAAGCGACTAGCAATGAG.

Comments on this clone: The CDR3 end falls 3 residues outside the read, so it is completed with the germline J gene. The rearrangement joins TRBV18 to TRBJ1-5; D not certain. V lost 2 bases and J 4 bases, leaving 6 bases between the germline ends. The CDR3 runs 13 residues. Germline-derived CDR1 and CDR2 are KGHSH and LQKENI. The DNA read from the CDR3 is TGTGCCAGCTCACCAGCGGGGAATCAGCCC. This sequence encodes CASSPAGNQP. The whole CDR3 protein reads CASSPAGNQPQHF.

As for this clone: Read sequence stops 3 residues before the CDR3 end, and the germline J gene provides the missing end. The chain links TRBV7-9 to TRBJ2-5; D gene ambiguous. The CDR3 totals 14 residues. V was pared by 11 bases and J by 3 bases, with 19 bases between. Germline loops: CDR1 SEHNR, CDR2 FQNEAQ (reference sequence). The covered CDR3 bases are TGTGCCTCCAAAATCTGGGCCAGTGAAGAGACC. It yields the protein CASKIWASEET. The whole CDR3 reads CASKIWASEETQYF.

As for this clone: The read terminates 3 residues ahead of where the CDR3 ends, so the germline J gene completes it. The rearrangement links TRBV7-9 to TRBJ2-7; the D gene is possibly TRBD1 (7 bases). Trimming stripped 4 bases from V and 5 bases from J, with 12 bases between. The V gene's germline CDR1 is SEHNR and CDR2 FQNEAQ (reference sequence). This CDR3 has 13 amino acids. The DNA read from the CDR3 is TGTGCCAGCAGCTGGAGGGGGCATAACGAG. It is translated as CASSWRGHNE. The entire CDR3 protein is CASSWRGHNEQYF.

CDR3 bases read: TGTGCCAGCAGTGCGGCCCAGCGGGACGAG. Amino acids: CASSAAQRDE. The entire CDR3 protein reads CASSAAQRDEQYF. The J gene is TRBJ2-7, the V gene TRBV6-2 or TRBV6-3; D may be TRBD2 (6 bases). The read terminates 3 residues before the CDR3 end, so the remaining end is supplied by the germline J gene. Germline lookup yields CDR1 MNHEY and CDR2 SVGEGT. The CDR3 runs 13 residues. The V and J ends lost 5 bases and 5 bases respectively, with 13 bases between them.

Note on this clone: The read ends 3 residues shy of where the CDR3 ends; the end is completed using the germline J gene. The chain recombines TRBV5-1 with TRBJ2-3, with 10 bases identical to TRBD2. V shed 3 bases and J 2 bases; nucleotides not matched to a gene: 6. Germline values: CDR1 SGHRS, CDR2 YFSETQ. The CDR3 length is 16 residues. The CDR3 region is CASSSLAGGNTDTQYF. CDR3 DNA, as far as it was read: TGCGCCAGCAGCTCCTTAGCGGGAGGAAACACAGATACG.